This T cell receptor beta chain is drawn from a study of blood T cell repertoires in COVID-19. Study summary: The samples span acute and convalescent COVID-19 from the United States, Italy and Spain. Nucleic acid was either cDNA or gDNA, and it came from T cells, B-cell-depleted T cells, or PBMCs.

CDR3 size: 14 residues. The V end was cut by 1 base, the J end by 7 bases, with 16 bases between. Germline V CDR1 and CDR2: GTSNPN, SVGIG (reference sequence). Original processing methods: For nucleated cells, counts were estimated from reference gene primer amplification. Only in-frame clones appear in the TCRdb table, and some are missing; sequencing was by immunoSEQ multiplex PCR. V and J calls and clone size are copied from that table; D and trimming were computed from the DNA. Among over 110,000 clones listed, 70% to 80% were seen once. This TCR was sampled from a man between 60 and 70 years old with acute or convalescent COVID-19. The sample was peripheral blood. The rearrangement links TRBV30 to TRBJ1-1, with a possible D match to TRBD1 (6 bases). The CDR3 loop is CAWSDIQGKYEAFF. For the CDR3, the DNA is TGTGCCTGGAGTGATATACAGGGAAAGTATGAAGCTTTCTTT.